This TCR beta chain was recovered during a study of T cells in Graves' hyperthyroidism and ophthalmopathy. Amplification of TCR beta CDR3 regions was performed using RNA transcripts as template. In the first-round RT-PCR of the TCR CDR3, the HTBI primer set was used. Via MiXCR, TCRdb re-called the multiplex PCR reads, giving one row per CDR3 protein. The sample lists fewer than 350,000 distinct CDR3 sequences; 15% to 20% were seen once. A note on this clonotype: Its antigen is not identified.

Study-level points and caveats: Blood also carried most thyroid clonotypes expanded above 0.001.

CDR1 and CDR2 (germline): SGHAT, FQNNGV. V was cut by 6 bases and J by 8 bases, with 8 bases left in between. This CDR3 is 11 amino acids long. The sample was blood. This TCR was sampled from a woman aged 40 to 50 with Graves' ophthalmopathy. The chain is built from TRBV11-2 and TRBJ1-3; D might be TRBD1 (5 bases). The CDR3 DNA reads TGTGCCAGCAGAAGGGGTGACACCATATATTTT. Translation: CASRRGDTIYF.